Below are 3 T cell receptor beta chains sequenced from a single sample in a study of a mutant IDH1 vaccine in newly diagnosed glioma. Which antigens these TCRs recognize remains unknown. Time point noted: week 11, during vaccination. One vaccine dose held 300 ug of mutant IDH1 20-mer peptide and came with topical imiquimod. Sequenced by immunoSEQ multiplex PCR; TCRdb stores in-frame clones only, minus some. The sample has about 25,000 clones; about three quarters are singletons. The source was peripheral blood mononuclear cells (PBMCs), collected from a glioma patient whose treatment included an IDH1 peptide vaccine. All receptors come from a man between 18 and 35 years old with glioma. Some clones in this sample may be carry-over from other donors' samples.

This chain links TRBV7-9 with TRBJ1-3; no clear D. The CDR3 is 16 amino acids. CDR1 and CDR2 (germline): SEHNR, FQNEAQ (reference sequence). The V gene lost 5 bases and the J gene lost 0 bases, with 14 bases spanning the gap. CDR3 DNA: TGTGCCAGCAGCCTCGCCACAAGCCGCTCTGGAAACACCATATATTTT. Protein sequence: CASSLATSRSGNTIYF.

This clone came up a few times. V usage is TRBV7-9 and J usage is TRBJ1-5; unclear D gene. Germline CDR1 is SEHNR and CDR2 is FQNEAQ (reference sequence). Trimming removed 1 base at V and 5 bases at J, with 3 bases between. The CDR3 runs to 12 residues. CDR3 amino acids: CASSLDHQPQHF. In DNA, the CDR3 is TGTGCCAGCAGCTTAGATCATCAGCCCCAGCATTTT.

The CDR3 coding sequence is TGTGCCAGCAGCGCCGGGGACAGGGGGCTTCGTGGCACTGAAGCTTTCTTT. Translated: CASSAGDRGLRGTEAFF. This chain links TRBV9 with TRBJ1-1; 12 bases fit TRBD1. The CDR3 spans 17 residues. The junction had 10 bases not matched to a gene; V was cut back by 3 bases and J by 4 bases. Germline-derived CDR1 and CDR2 are SGDLS and YYNGEE. The entire variable domain, with the rest obtained from reference TRBV9 and TRBJ1-1, is as follows: DSGVTQTPKHLITATGQRVTLRCSPRSGDLSVYWYQQSLDQGLQFLIQYYNGEERAKGNILERFSAQQFPDLHSELNLSSLELGDSALYFCASSAGDRGLRGTEAFFGQGTRLTVV.